This T cell receptor beta chain comes out of a study of siplizumab effects on memory and regulatory T cells (dated by TCRdb to 2018 to 2020). Study-wide context: The study looked at the effect of siplizumab, an anti-CD2 antibody, on alloreactive T-cell subsets in allogeneic mixed lymphocyte reactions made from human PBMCs. General findings and caveats noted by the study authors: The cumulative frequency of alloreactive sequences that could be traced back to unstimulated CD4+ memory T cells was significantly reduced by siplizumab. Among mappable alloreactive CD4+ clones, an average Treg-derived fraction of roughly 71% was observed with siplizumab, compared with 26.9% in control reactions. For roughly 80-96% of proliferating CD4+ or CD8+ clones, no naive or memory phenotype could be assigned. Because sequences at frequencies below about 10^-5 were poorly captured, only a minor fraction of alloreactive clones could be mapped back to unstimulated subsets. No functional confirmation was obtained for the suppressive function of proliferating Tregs from siplizumab cultures. Compared with memory T cells, unstimulated naive T cells appeared more diverse, and naive cells seemed to make a substantial contribution to the alloresponse.

For this clone: Its antigen is still unknown. Base qualities were left out, and no much larger clone turns up one base away.

Library preparation employed the immunoSEQ multiplex PCR assay. The deep sequencing platform assayed approximately 10^5 TCR templates per sample. Genomic DNA extracted from sorted T cells was used for TCRbeta CDR3 sequencing. On the study's bioinformatics: The R programming language was used for clonal analysis of TCRbeta CDR3 data. Alloreactive CD4+ and CD8+ clones were identified by comparing unstimulated samples to CFSE-low samples taken after the reaction. Regulatory or non-regulatory origin of alloreactive CD4+ clones was assigned by matching sequences to the sorted unstimulated Treg and non-Treg repertoires. This is the immuneACCESS table as TCRdb keeps it, with only in-frame sequences that have V and J called. A part of the clones is gone; compared with another copy, unresolved V genes explain less than half, and the rest is unexplained. Clone size and the V and J calls come from that table; the DNA yielded D and trimming. Within this sample are about 100,000 clones, with over 90% of them counted one time only. Roughly 0.64% of the sample comes from the top ten.

The CDR3 has 10 amino acids, counting the end cysteine and phenylalanine. The CDR3 DNA has 30 bases and is translated from base 1. V is cut by 7 bases and J by 6 bases, and the space between the germline ends is 9 bases. CDR1 and CDR2 are drawn from the germline V gene: SQVTM, ANQGSEA. TCRbeta CDR3 sequencing was performed on sorted unstimulated T cells and on proliferating T cells recovered from mixed lymphocyte reactions. Fresh whole blood from ten HLA-typed healthy donors served as the source for isolating PBMCs. To map where alloreactive clones came from, CD4+ regulatory T cells in the unstimulated state were FACS-sorted.

The specimen sequenced was Tregs sorted from blood. The sequence came from a human donor in good health. The chain employs TRBV29-1 and TRBJ1-2; too little of a D gene remains to name it. Here the CDR3 is given as CSGWANGYTF. The nucleotide sequence is TGCAGCGGCTGGGCCAATGGCTACACCTTC. The entire variable domain, with the stretches around the CDR3 drawn from the reference TRBV29-1 and TRBJ1-2 proteins, is SAVISQKPSRDICQRGTSLTIQCQVDSQVTMMFWYRQQPGQSLTLIATANQGSEATYESGFVIDKFPISRPNLTFSTLTVSNMSPEDSSIYLCSGWANGYTFGSGTRLTVV.